This TCR beta chain was sequenced during a study of T cells in Graves' hyperthyroidism and ophthalmopathy. Patients were excluded for uncontrolled infection, other autoimmune disease, pregnancy or lactation. About 9.4 ml fresh peripheral blood yielded the PBMCs. V was clipped by 8 bases and J by 0 bases, with 30 bases between them. Germline V lookup: CDR1 SGHVS, CDR2 FNYEAQ. The length of the CDR3 is 20 residues. TCR beta CDR3 sequences were amplified from RNA transcripts. TCR CDR3 regions were first amplified by RT-PCR with HTBI primers. TCRdb passed the multiplex PCR reads through MiXCR, listing each CDR3 protein once. Among hundreds of thousands of distinct CDR3 sequences, about 15% were seen once, and the ten largest hold less than 6%. This clonotype has a handful of counts.

V is TRBV7-6 and J is TRBJ2-3, with TRBD2 as a possible D gene (5 bases). The receptor was isolated from a woman aged 25 to 39 with Graves' hyperthyroidism that later progressed to Graves' ophthalmopathy. The sample taken for sequencing was blood. Here the CDR3 DNA reads TGTGCCAGCCTCTCCAGTCGGGGTCTGAACCGCCACGATAGCACAGATACGCAGTATTTT. Translation gives CASLSSRGLNRHDSTDTQYF. Full variable domain (remainder filled in from reference TRBV7-6 and TRBJ2-3): GAGVSQSPRYKVTKRGQDVALRCDPISGHVSLYWYRQALGQGPEFLTYFNYEAQQDKSGLPNDRFSAERPEGSISTLTIQRTEQRDSAMYRCASLSSRGLNRHDSTDTQYFGPGTRLTVL.